Shown below are 16 T cell receptor beta chains from a single sample sequenced in a study of Graves' ophthalmopathy and Graves' hyperthyroidism. Beta-chain TCR CDR3 regions were amplified from RNA transcripts. HTBI primers primed a first-round RT-PCR, and a second-round multiplex PCR followed. MiXCR, run by TCRdb on the multiplex PCR reads, gives a single entry per CDR3 protein. The sample lists under 350,000 distinct CDR3 sequences, 15% to 20% occurring once. Sequenced: peripheral blood. These receptors came from an adult man with Graves' ophthalmopathy.

This CDR3 reads CASSPLSSVGRLVDSYEQYF. In DNA, the CDR3 is TGTGCCAGCTCACCACTATCGTCGGTCGGCAGACTTGTGGATTCCTACGAGCAGTACTTC. The chain uses TRBV18 and TRBJ2-7; no clear D gene. Trimming cost V 1 base and J 1 base, with 26 bases left between them. The CDR3 is 20 residues long. In germline, CDR1 is KGHSH, CDR2 LQKENI.

This clonotype has a count of ten or more. A much larger clone sits a single nucleotide away, making a read error possible. V usage is TRBV2 and J usage is TRBJ1-1; 7 bases align to TRBD1. The CDR3 is 13 amino acids. V was pared by 6 bases and J by 1 base, with 2 bases of the junction left unmatched. Per germline, CDR1 SNHLY and CDR2 FYNNEI. CDR3 in amino acids: CASRGTANTEAFF. The DNA of the CDR3 is TGTGCCAGCAGAGGGACAGCGAACACTGAAGCTTTCTTT.

This clonotype was recorded at least ten times. V usage is TRBV7-8 and J usage is TRBJ2-7, with D perhaps matching TRBD2 (6 bases). Germline assignment: CDR1 SGHVS and CDR2 FQNEAQ. The length of the CDR3 is 15 residues. Trimming left V 1 base short and J 6 bases short, with 16 bases between. This chain's CDR3 is CASSLEAGPTGEQYF. The CDR3 nucleotides read TGTGCCAGCAGCTTAGAGGCGGGGCCCACGGGCGAGCAGTACTTC.

J is TRBJ2-5 and V is TRBV24-1; D might be TRBD1 (8 bases). V lost 9 bases, J lost 3 bases, and 13 bases lay in between. The CDR3 length is 13 residues. Germline lookup yields CDR1 KGHDR and CDR2 SFDVKD. This CDR3 reads CATGTGGEETQYF. The CDR3 bases are TGTGCCACCGGCACAGGGGGGGAAGAGACCCAGTACTTC.

This clonotype was counted at least ten times. The rearrangement links TRBV5-1 to TRBJ2-7; 9 positions match TRBD1. With V trimmed by 3 bases and J by 4 bases, 8 bases remained unmatched. Per germline, CDR1 SGHRS and CDR2 YFSETQ. The CDR3 contains 15 residues. This CDR3 reads CASSSPDRGGYEQYF. In nucleotides, the CDR3 is TGCGCCAGCAGCTCCCCGGACAGGGGCGGATACGAGCAGTACTTC.

The gene calls are TRBV30 and TRBJ2-7; D not resolved. In germline, CDR1 is GTSNPN, CDR2 SVGIG (reference sequence). With 5 bases removed from V and 3 bases from J, the gap between germline ends came to 8 bases. The CDR3 is made up of 11 amino acids. CDR3 residues: CAWSQRYEQYF. The CDR3 nucleotides read TGTGCCTGGTCACAGCGCTACGAGCAGTACTTC.

This clonotype occurred many times. The V gene is TRBV27, the J gene TRBJ1-3, with D possibly matching TRBD1 (6 bases). The CDR3 has 15 amino acids. Germline V gives CDR1 MNHEY, CDR2 SMNVEV (reference sequence). The V and J ends lost 1 base and 4 bases respectively, with 11 bases between them. The CDR3 region is CASSLFSGGGNTIYF. CDR3 bases: TGTGCCAGCAGTTTATTTTCCGGGGGCGGAAACACCATATATTTT.

This clonotype was seen repeatedly, ten times or more. This chain joins TRBV6-5 and TRBJ1-4; possibly TRBD1 for D (6 bases). The germline V gene encodes CDR1 MNHEY and CDR2 SVGAGI. This CDR3 contains 15 residues. V shed 7 bases and J shed 3 bases, with 15 bases lying between them. CDR3 residues: CASNLPEGANEKLFF. CDR3 DNA sequence: TGTGCCAGCAATTTGCCCGAGGGGGCTAATGAAAAACTGTTTTTT.

This clonotype was seen only once. V is TRBV11-1 and J is TRBJ2-2; TRBD2 agrees at 9 bases. Germline V gene sequence: CDR1 SGHAT, CDR2 FQDESV (reference sequence). The trim removed 4 bases at V and 3 bases at J, leaving 9 bases unmatched. The CDR3 contains 17 residues. The chain's CDR3 is CASSSERLADYTGELFF. DNA of the CDR3: TGTGCCAGCAGCTCAGAACGACTAGCGGATTACACCGGGGAGCTGTTTTTT.

This clonotype was detected many times. This rearrangement joins TRBV6-2 or TRBV6-3 to TRBJ1-5, with 9 bases matching TRBD1. The CDR3 spans 17 residues. The V gene's germline CDR1 is MNHEY and CDR2 SVGEGT. The V and J ends lost 2 bases and 0 bases, in that order; junction bases with no gene match: 5. The CDR3: CASSYLRDRDSNQPQHF. The DNA for the CDR3 is TGTGCCAGCAGTTACCTCCGGGACAGGGATAGCAATCAGCCCCAGCATTTT.

The table lists this clonotype with many counts. V and J are TRBV27 and TRBJ2-6, with a weak D call TRBD1 (6 bases). Germline assignment: CDR1 MNHEY and CDR2 SMNVEV (reference sequence). The germline V and J ends were trimmed by 2 bases and 2 bases, with 16 bases remaining between them. The CDR3 loop spans 18 amino acids. CDR3 in DNA: TGTGCCAGCAGTTTAAGGCAGGGGATACTGGCTGGGGCCAACGTCCTGACTTTC. Translation: CASSLRQGILAGANVLTF.

This chain uses TRBV3-1 with TRBJ1-1; possibly TRBD1 for D (5 bases). Germline-derived CDR1 and CDR2 are LGHDT and YNNKEL (reference sequence). The V end lost 4 bases, the J end lost 6 bases, and 15 bases lay between the germline ends. The CDR3 extends over 14 amino acids. DNA of the CDR3: TGTGCCAGCAGCCCGAAAGACCTGGGGCCTGAAGCTTTCTTT. Encoded protein: CASSPKDLGPEAFF. Combining the CDR3 with reference TRBV3-1 and TRBJ1-1 gives the whole variable domain DTAVSQTPKYLVTQMGNDKSIKCEQNLGHDTMYWYKQDSKKFLKIMFSYNNKELIINETVPNRFSPKSPDKAHLNLHINSLELGDSAVYFCASSPKDLGPEAFFGQGTRLTVV.

At least ten counts were recorded for this clonotype. The chain combines TRBV29-1 with TRBJ1-2, with TRBD1 identical over 9 bases. The CDR3 spans 12 residues. The V segment lost 7 bases and the J segment 9 bases; nucleotides outside the gene matches: 9. The germline V gene encodes CDR1 SQVTM and CDR2 ANQGSEA. The CDR3 DNA reads TGCAGCGCGGGACAGGGAGACTTGAGCTACACCTTC. Residues: CSAGQGDLSYTF.

The V call is TRBV12-3 or TRBV12-4, the J call TRBJ1-2, with 9 positions matching TRBD1. The CDR3 is made up of 18 amino acids. After removal of 4 bases from V and 4 bases from J, the junction contained 16 bases not matched to a gene. CDR3 nucleotides: TGTGCCAGCAGTTCACATGGACAGGGGCTCGCCGATCTCTATGGCTACACCTTC. The encoded protein is CASSSHGQGLADLYGYTF.

This clonotype occurred many times. The rearrangement joins TRBV5-1 to TRBJ2-6; D is perhaps TRBD1 (6 bases). Germline loops: CDR1 SGHRS, CDR2 YFSETQ. V was cut by 4 bases and J by 0 bases, with 17 bases left in between. This CDR3 has 18 amino acids. CDR3 region: CASSEDSRFNSGANVLTF. In DNA, the CDR3 is TGCGCCAGCAGCGAGGACAGTCGCTTTAACTCTGGGGCCAACGTCCTGACTTTC.

This clonotype has at least ten counts. The gene calls are TRBV5-1 and TRBJ2-6; D is uncertain. Trimming removed 6 bases at V and 4 bases at J, with 11 bases between. This CDR3 has 14 residues. CDR1 and CDR2 (germline): SGHRS, YFSETQ. The CDR3 here is CASTWGTGANVLTF. The CDR3 bases are TGCGCCAGCACCTGGGGAACAGGGGCCAACGTCCTGACTTTC. Together with reference TRBV5-1 and TRBJ2-6, the CDR3 gives the full variable domain: KAGVTQTPRYLIKTRGQQVTLSCSPISGHRSVSWYQQTPGQGLQFLFEYFSETQRNKGNFPGRFSGRQFSNSRSEMNVSTLELGDSALYLCASTWGTGANVLTFGAGSRLTVL.